The 13 T cell receptor beta chains presented below share a single source sample, sequenced in a study of blood T cell repertoires in COVID-19. Sequencing was performed with immunoSEQ multiplex PCR; in TCRdb, only in-frame clones are kept and a portion is missing. The data contain tens of thousands of clones, approximately 83% of them singletons. The sample consisted of peripheral blood. These receptors were obtained from a man between 65 and 79 years old with acute or convalescent COVID-19.

This chain connects TRBV18 to TRBJ2-7, with D possibly TRBD1 on 6 matching bases. CDR1 and CDR2 (germline): KGHSH, LQKENI. This CDR3 contains 15 residues. V was shortened by 6 bases and J by 0 bases, with 15 bases between the two germline ends. CDR3 loop: CASSITTGSSYEQYF. In DNA form, the CDR3 reads TGTGCCAGCTCTATCACGACAGGCAGCTCCTACGAGCAGTACTTC.

V and J are TRBV19 and TRBJ1-3; D might be TRBD1 (6 bases). Trimming cost V 5 bases and J 1 base, with 9 bases left between them. CDR3 length: 14 residues. Germline V gives CDR1 LNHDA, CDR2 SQIVND (reference sequence). CDR3 sequence: CASSATGSGNTIYF. DNA of the CDR3: TGTGCCAGTAGTGCTACAGGGTCTGGAAACACCATATATTTT.

This clone came up a few times. The chain has TRBV6-1 and TRBJ1-5; D possibly corresponds to TRBD1 (5 bases). Germline CDR1 is MNHNS and CDR2 is SASEGT. The CDR3 contains 16 residues. Trimming cost V 1 base and J 5 bases, with 15 bases left between them. The CDR3 reads CASSEVAGKGDQPQHF. The CDR3 DNA reads TGTGCCAGCAGTGAAGTGGCAGGGAAAGGCGATCAGCCCCAGCATTTT.

The chain couples TRBV29-1 to TRBJ2-7; D is perhaps TRBD1 (5 bases). Germline V lookup: CDR1 SQVTM, CDR2 ANQGSEA. The V and J ends lost 2 bases and 6 bases respectively, with 14 bases between them. The CDR3 is 13 residues long. Here the CDR3 DNA reads TGCAGCGTTGAAATGTATGGGGCCGGCGAGCAGTACTTC. Translated: CSVEMYGAGEQYF.

The chain combines TRBV19 with TRBJ2-7, with 7 bases matching TRBD2. Germline trimming cut 4 bases from V and 2 bases from J; bases unmatched to any gene: 14. The germline CDR1 and CDR2 sequences are LNHDA and SQIVND (reference sequence). The CDR3 has 17 residues. The CDR3 loop reads CASSNRLGGDPPYEQYF. The CDR3 nucleotides are TGTGCCAGTAGTAATCGACTGGGGGGGGATCCTCCCTACGAGCAGTACTTC.

The table lists this clone with a few counts. This chain links TRBV6-5 with TRBJ1-5, with 9 bases matching TRBD1. The V gene end was trimmed by 6 bases and the J gene end by 1 base; junction bases not matched to a gene: 1. Germline V gives CDR1 MNHEY, CDR2 SVGAGI. This CDR3 is 14 amino acids long. The CDR3 loop is CASRTGGSNQPQHF. As DNA, the CDR3 is TGTGCCAGCAGGACAGGGGGAAGCAATCAGCCCCAGCATTTT.

The rearrangement uses TRBV6-5 and TRBJ2-1; tentative D call: TRBD2 (5 bases). The CDR3 has 12 residues. The V gene's germline CDR1 is MNHEY and CDR2 SVGAGI. Trimming removed 8 bases at V and 15 bases at J, with 20 bases between. The CDR3 is CASAARDASRFF. The DNA for the CDR3 is TGTGCCAGCGCAGCCCGGGATGCCTCTAGGTTCTTC.

This clone appeared a few times. The rearrangement uses TRBV21-1 and TRBJ2-1; whether TRBD2, the table's D call, matches the DNA was not checked. TRBV21-1 is a pseudogene. The CDR3 sequence is 13 residues long. CDR3 sequence (DNA): TGTGCCAGCAGCCTCGGGGGGGGTGGTGAGCAGTTCTTC. Translating it yields CASSLGGGGEQFF.

The chain employs TRBV7-3 and TRBJ2-2; possible D gene TRBD1, 6 bases. The V gene's germline CDR1 is SGHTA and CDR2 FQGTGA. Trimming removed 8 bases at V and 1 base at J, with 8 bases between. The CDR3 extends over 13 amino acids. CDR3 DNA: TGTGCCAGCTCGGGACAGAACACCGGGGAGCTGTTTTTT. This gives the protein CASSGQNTGELFF.

The rearrangement uses TRBV27 and TRBJ2-1, with D maybe TRBD2 (6 bases). The CDR3 has 11 residues. Per the germline V gene, CDR1 is MNHEY and CDR2 is SMNVEV (reference sequence). Trimming left V 6 bases short and J 11 bases short, with 11 bases between. This chain's CDR3 is CASSPGVQQFF. CDR3 DNA sequence: TGTGCCAGCAGCCCGGGAGTTCAGCAGTTCTTC.

This clone was detected once. The rearrangement joins TRBV30 to TRBJ1-5, with TRBD1 matching over 7 bases. Per germline, CDR1 GTSNPN and CDR2 SVGIG (reference sequence). The CDR3 extends over 16 amino acids. J lost 0 bases, V lost 0 bases, and 5 bases had no gene match. DNA for the CDR3: TGTGCCTGGAGTGTACTTACAGGGGATAGCAATCAGCCCCAGCATTTT. Translated: CAWSVLTGDSNQPQHF. Full variable domain (remainder filled in from reference TRBV30 and TRBJ1-5): SQTIHQWPATLVQPVGSPLSLECTVEGTSNPNLYWYRQAAGRGLQLLFYSVGIGQISSEVPQNLSASRPQDRQFILSSKKLLLSDSGFYLCAWSVLTGDSNQPQHFGDGTRLSIL.

J is TRBJ1-2 and V is TRBV13; TRBD1 aligns across 9 bases. Germline V gene lookup returns CDR1 PRHDT and CDR2 FYEKMQ (reference sequence). Germline trimming cut 6 bases from V and 4 bases from J; bases unmatched to any gene: 3. The CDR3 contains 13 residues. The CDR3 spells CASRDRGSYGYTF. CDR3 in DNA: TGTGCCAGCAGGGACAGGGGCTCCTATGGCTACACCTTC.

V and J are TRBV19 and TRBJ2-3; 10 nucleotides match TRBD2. Germline V lookup: CDR1 LNHDA, CDR2 SQIVND (reference sequence). V lost 3 bases to trimming and J lost 6 bases; unmatched junction nucleotides: 6. This CDR3 region has 15 residues. The CDR3 DNA sequence: TGTGCCAGTAGTATTGGCCTAGCGGGAGAGGATACGCAGTATTTT. Its protein product is CASSIGLAGEDTQYF.